Sequencing of this TCR beta chain was carried out in a study of cytomegalovirus exposure and HLA in healthy donors. Each donor's status was that of a healthy bone marrow donor. Details on this clone: Its target is unknown.

Primers for the PCR totalled 60 Vbeta and 13 Jbeta. The table came from immunoSEQ multiplex PCR; TCRdb's copy has only in-frame clones and leaves some out. The repertoire holds more than 150,000 clones, with approximately 78% as singletons. Findings of the study overall: As a later analysis revealed, the rate of TCR association differed by HLA locus, with DRB1 most and HLA-C fewest. In vitro work confirmed that three CMV-associated chains recognize CMV antigens. TCR beta sequences numbering roughly 18,000 were associated with HLA alleles at 0.05 false discovery rate in a later analysis.

The V end was cut by 0 bases, the J end by 4 bases, with 11 bases between. The CDR3 runs to 15 residues. Germline V gene lookup returns CDR1 KGHSH and CDR2 LQKENI. The rearrangement joins TRBV18 to TRBJ2-3, with TRBD1 as a possible D gene (6 bases). The receptor was derived from a male donor in good health and CMV-seronegative. Sequenced material: PBMCs. CDR3 amino acids: CASSPPVRGADTQYF. The CDR3 DNA is TGTGCCAGCTCACCACCGGTCAGGGGCGCAGATACGCAGTATTTT.